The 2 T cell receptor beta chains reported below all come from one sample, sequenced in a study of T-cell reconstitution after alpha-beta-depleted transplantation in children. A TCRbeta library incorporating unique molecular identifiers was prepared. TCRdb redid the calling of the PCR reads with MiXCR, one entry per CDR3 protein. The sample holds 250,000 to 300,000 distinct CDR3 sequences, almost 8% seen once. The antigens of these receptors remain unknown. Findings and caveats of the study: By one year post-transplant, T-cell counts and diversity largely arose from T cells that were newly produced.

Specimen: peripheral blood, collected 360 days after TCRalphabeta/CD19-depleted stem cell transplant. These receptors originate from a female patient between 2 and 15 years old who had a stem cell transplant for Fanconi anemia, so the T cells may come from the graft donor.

CDR3 nucleotides: TGCGCCAGCAGCTTGGCCGGGACAGCCTCCTACGAGCAGTACTTC. This codes for CASSLAGTASYEQYF. The genes are TRBV5-1 and TRBJ2-7; 7 nucleotides match TRBD1. The CDR3 consists of 15 residues. CDR1 and CDR2 from the germline V gene are SGHRS and YFSETQ. Trimming took 0 bases from V and 0 from J; bases not matched to a gene: 3.

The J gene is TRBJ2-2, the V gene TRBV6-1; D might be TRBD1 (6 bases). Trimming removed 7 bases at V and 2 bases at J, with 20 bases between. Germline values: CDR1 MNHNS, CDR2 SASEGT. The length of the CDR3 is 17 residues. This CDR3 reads CASKRRQVQDNTGELFF. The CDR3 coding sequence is TGTGCCAGCAAGAGAAGACAGGTCCAAGATAACACCGGGGAGCTGTTTTTT.